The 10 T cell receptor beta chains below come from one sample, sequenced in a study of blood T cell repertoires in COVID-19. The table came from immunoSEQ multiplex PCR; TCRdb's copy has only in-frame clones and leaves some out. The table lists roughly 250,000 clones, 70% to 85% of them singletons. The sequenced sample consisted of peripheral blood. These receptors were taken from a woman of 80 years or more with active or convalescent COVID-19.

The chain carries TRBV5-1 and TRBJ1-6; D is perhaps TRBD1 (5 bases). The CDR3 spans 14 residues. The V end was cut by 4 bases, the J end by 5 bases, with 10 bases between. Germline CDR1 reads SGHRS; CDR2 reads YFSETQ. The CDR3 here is CASSETVNNSPLHF. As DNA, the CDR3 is TGCGCCAGCAGCGAGACAGTTAATAATTCACCCCTCCACTTT.

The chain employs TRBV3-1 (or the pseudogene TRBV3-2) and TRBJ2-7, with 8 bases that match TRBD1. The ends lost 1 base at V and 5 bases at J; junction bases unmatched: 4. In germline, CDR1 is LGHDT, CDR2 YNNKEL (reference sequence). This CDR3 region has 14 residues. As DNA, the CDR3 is TGTGCCAGCAGCCAAGGGGTCAGGGGGCACGAGCAGTACTTC. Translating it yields CASSQGVRGHEQYF.

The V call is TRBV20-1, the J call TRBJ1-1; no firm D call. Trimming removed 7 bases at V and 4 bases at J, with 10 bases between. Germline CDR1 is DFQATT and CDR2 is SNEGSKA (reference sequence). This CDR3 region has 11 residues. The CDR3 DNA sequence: TGCAGTGTTCCGCGGGGCACTGAAGCTTTCTTT. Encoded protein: CSVPRGTEAFF.

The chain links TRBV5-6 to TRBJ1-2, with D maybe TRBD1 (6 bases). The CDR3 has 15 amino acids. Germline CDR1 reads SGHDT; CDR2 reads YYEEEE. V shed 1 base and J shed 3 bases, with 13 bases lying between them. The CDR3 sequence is CASSLYTGMYYGYTF. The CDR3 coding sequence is TGTGCCAGCAGCTTGTATACAGGGATGTACTATGGCTACACCTTC.

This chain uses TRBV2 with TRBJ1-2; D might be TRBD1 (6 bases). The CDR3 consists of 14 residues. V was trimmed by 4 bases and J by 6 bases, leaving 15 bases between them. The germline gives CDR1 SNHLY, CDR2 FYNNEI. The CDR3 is CASSVGGAVDGYTF. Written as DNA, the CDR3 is TGTGCCAGCAGTGTTGGGGGCGCGGTCGATGGCTACACCTTC.

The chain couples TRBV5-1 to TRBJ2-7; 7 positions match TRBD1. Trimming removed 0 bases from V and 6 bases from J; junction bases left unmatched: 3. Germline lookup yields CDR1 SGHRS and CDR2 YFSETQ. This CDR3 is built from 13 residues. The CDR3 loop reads CASSLVRDSEQYF. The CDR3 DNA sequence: TGCGCCAGCAGCTTGGTCCGGGACAGCGAGCAGTACTTC.

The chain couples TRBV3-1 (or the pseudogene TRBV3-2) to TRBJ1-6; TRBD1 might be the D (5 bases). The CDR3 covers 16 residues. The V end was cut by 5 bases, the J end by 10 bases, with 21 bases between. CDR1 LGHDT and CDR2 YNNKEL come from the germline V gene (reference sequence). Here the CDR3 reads CASSFTRGIQGSPLHF. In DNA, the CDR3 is TGTGCCAGCAGCTTCACCCGGGGGATCCAAGGGTCACCCCTCCACTTT.

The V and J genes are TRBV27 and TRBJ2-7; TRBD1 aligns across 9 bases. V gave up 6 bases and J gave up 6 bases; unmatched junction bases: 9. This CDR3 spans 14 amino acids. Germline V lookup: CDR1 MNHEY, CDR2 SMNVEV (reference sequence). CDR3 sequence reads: CASRIPGQGSEQYF. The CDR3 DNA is TGTGCCAGCAGGATACCAGGACAGGGGAGCGAGCAGTACTTC.

The CDR3: CASSSALSPLHF. Here the CDR3 DNA reads TGTGCCAGCAGTAGTGCCCTATCACCCCTCCACTTT. This sequence joins TRBV5-4 and TRBJ1-6; D gene unclear. The CDR3 contains 12 residues. CDR1 is SGHNT, CDR2 YYREEE, per germline (reference sequence). The V gene lost 5 bases and the J gene lost 10 bases, with 10 bases spanning the gap. Full variable domain (outside the CDR3, taken from reference TRBV5-4 and TRBJ1-6): ETGVTQSPTHLIKTRGQQVTLRCSSQSGHNTVSWYQQALGQGPQFIFQYYREEENGRGNFPPRFSGLQFPNYSSELNVNALELDDSALYLCASSSALSPLHFGNGTRLTVT.

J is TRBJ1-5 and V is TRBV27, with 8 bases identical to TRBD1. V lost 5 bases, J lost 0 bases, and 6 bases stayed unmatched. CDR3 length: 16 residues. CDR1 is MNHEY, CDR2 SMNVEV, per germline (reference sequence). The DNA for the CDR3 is TGTGCCAGCAGTCCCGGGACAGGTACTAGCAATCAGCCCCAGCATTTT. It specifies CASSPGTGTSNQPQHF.